The rows below give T cell receptor beta chains drawn from one sample of a study of blood T cell repertoires in COVID-19. Here immunoSEQ multiplex PCR was the method, and the copy in TCRdb shows in-frame clones only, minus some. Of 160,000 or so clones listed, roughly 84% are singletons. Sequences were obtained from PBMCs or T cells enriched from blood (not recorded which). The receptor source for this set is a man over 45 who had recovered from COVID-19. CDR3s leave out the opening cysteine and the closing phenylalanine or tryptophan.

V gene	J gene	CDR3 protein
TRBV5-1	TRBJ2-5	ASTRQAQETQY
TRBV4-1	TRBJ2-1	ASSQDSDGGAIEQF
TRBV2	TRBJ1-4	ASRGREMEKLF
TRBV18	TRBJ1-1	ASSLLSMDNMNTEAF
TRBV3-1/TRBV3-2	TRBJ1-3	ASSPRGSGNTIY
TRBV4-1	TRBJ1-1	ASRRSGGINTEAF
TRBV4-1	TRBJ1-1	ASSQDGRVLGGSTEAF
TRBV29-1	TRBJ1-1	SGRRDRGSTEAF
TRBV19	TRBJ1-1	ASSIRQNKAF
TRBV2	TRBJ1-5	ASRPGQGYQPQH
TRBV7-9	TRBJ2-2	ASSLGGTFRTGELF
TRBV14	TRBJ1-1	ASSQGQMMNTEAF
TRBV6-4	TRBJ1-1	ASREQGQLNTEAF
TRBV28	TRBJ1-1	ASSLDQGNTEAF
TRBV7-6	TRBJ2-3	ASSSGGPDTQY
TRBV30	TRBJ2-7	AWSPGNNYEQY
TRBV9	TRBJ1-5	ASSVDQTGNQPQH
TRBV10-3	TRBJ2-2	AISEAGIIGTGELF
TRBV19	TRBJ1-1	ASSIDGTSNTEAF
TRBV2	TRBJ2-5	ASMRTGQATQY
TRBV6-5	TRBJ1-2	ASRQITGSHYGYT
TRBV5-1	TRBJ1-5	ASSLVSGPNQPQH
TRBV18	TRBJ2-3	ASSKLAGGPDTQY
TRBV9	TRBJ2-2	ASSVAGTPRTGELF
TRBV6-1	TRBJ1-2	ASSEAALGRYGYT
TRBV2	TRBJ2-5	ASRPGQETQY
TRBV5-5	TRBJ1-4	ASSLLLEKLF
TRBV30	TRBJ1-1	AWTGSRRTEAF
TRBV2	TRBJ1-2	ASSREDRGYGYT
TRBV24-1	TRBJ2-2	ATRGTGATGELF
TRBV4-1	TRBJ2-3	ASSRGQGSTDTQY
TRBV7-2	TRBJ2-3	ASSLPVGTDTQY
TRBV11-2	TRBJ1-3	ASSLVGGLSGNTIY
TRBV10-3	TRBJ2-5	AISESNLAGGMRTQY
TRBV9	TRBJ2-7	ASSVLSGYEQY